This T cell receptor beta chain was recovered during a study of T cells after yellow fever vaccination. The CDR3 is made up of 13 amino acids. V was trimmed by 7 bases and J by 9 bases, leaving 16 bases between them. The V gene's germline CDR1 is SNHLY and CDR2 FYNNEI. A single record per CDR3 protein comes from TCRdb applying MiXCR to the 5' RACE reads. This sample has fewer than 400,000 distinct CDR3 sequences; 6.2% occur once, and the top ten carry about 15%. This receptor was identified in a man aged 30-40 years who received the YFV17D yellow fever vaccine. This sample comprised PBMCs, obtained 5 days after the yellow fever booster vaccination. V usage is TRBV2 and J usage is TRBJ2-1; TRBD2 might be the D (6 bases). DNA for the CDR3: TGTGCCAGCAAGAGGGAAAGGGGAGGTGAGCAGTTCTTC. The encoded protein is CASKRERGGEQFF. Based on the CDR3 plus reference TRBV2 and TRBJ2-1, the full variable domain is EPEVTQTPSHQVTQMGQEVILRCVPISNHLYFYWYRQILGQKVEFLVSFYNNEISEKSEIFDDQFSVERPDGSNFTLKIRSTKLEDSAMYFCASKRERGGEQFFGPGTRLTVL.